The clone carrying this T cell receptor beta chain turned up a few times. Its cognate antigen is unknown. Germline CDR1 reads SGHTA; CDR2 reads FQGTGA. J was trimmed by 3 bases and V by 1 base; bases with no gene match: 6. This CDR3 contains 17 residues. The source of the sample is a study of T cell repertoires in cytomegalovirus infection. Background on the study: Recently identified HLA-C-restricted CMV epitopes and well-studied HLA-B-restricted CMV epitopes were used by the study. Notes on the study in general: Carriage of CMV together with the relevant HLA was identifiable through cumulative public TCR beta family frequency. Ex vivo, HLA-C-restricted CMV-specific TCR beta clonotypes prevailed over the rest of the response.

TCRdb itself ran the reads through MiXCR, one entry per CDR3 protein. The data show 650,000 to 850,000 distinct CDR3 sequences, roughly 29% seen once. This rearrangement joins TRBV7-3 to TRBJ2-6, with 7 bases identical to TRBD1. The specimen was cultured CD8+ T cells from PBMCs, collected from culture after CMV antigen stimulation. The receptor was isolated from a human donor in good health (CMV status not recorded). Some clones in this sample may be carry-over from other donors' samples. CDR3 sequence reads: CASSLRQGTGGANVLTF. The CDR3 bases are TGTGCCAGCAGCTTAAGACAGGGAACTGGTGGGGCCAACGTCCTGACTTTC.